This TCR beta chain was identified in a study of T cell responses to AZD1222 COVID-19 vaccine. Measured with immunoSEQ multiplex PCR; TCRdb has only the in-frame clones, and not every one. The sample carries 90,000 to 140,000 clones, approximately 90% recorded once. The clonotype originates from an adult in good health. Here the sequenced sample was peripheral blood, taken on day 0 of AZD1222 vaccination.

The CDR3 DNA is TGCGCCAGCAGCGAGACAGCTAACTATGGCTACACCTTC. This encodes CASSETANYGYTF. This rearrangement joins TRBV5-1 to TRBJ1-2; tentatively, D is TRBD1 (5 bases). V was cut by 4 bases and J by 0 bases, with 7 bases left in between. Germline CDR1 reads SGHRS; CDR2 reads YFSETQ. The length of the CDR3 is 13 residues.